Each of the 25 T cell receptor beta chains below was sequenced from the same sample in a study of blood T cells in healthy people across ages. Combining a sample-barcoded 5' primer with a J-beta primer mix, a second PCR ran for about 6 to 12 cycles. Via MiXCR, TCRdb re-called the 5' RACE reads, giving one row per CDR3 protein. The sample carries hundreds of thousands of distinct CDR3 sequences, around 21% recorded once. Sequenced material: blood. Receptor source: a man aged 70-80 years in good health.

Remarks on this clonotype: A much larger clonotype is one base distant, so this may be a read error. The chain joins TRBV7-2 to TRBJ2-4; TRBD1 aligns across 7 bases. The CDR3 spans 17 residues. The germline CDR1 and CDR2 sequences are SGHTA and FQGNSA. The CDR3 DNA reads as TGTGCCAGCAGCTTAGGTCCACAGGGGCTTAGCAAAGACATTCAGTACTTC. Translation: CASSLGPQGLSKDIQYF.

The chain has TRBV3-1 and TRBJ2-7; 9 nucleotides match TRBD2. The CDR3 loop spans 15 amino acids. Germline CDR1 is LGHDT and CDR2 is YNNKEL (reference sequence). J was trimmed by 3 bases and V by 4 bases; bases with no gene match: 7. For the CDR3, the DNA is TGTGCCAGCAGCCCTTTAGCGGGAGCCGGCTACGAGCAGTACTTC. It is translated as CASSPLAGAGYEQYF.

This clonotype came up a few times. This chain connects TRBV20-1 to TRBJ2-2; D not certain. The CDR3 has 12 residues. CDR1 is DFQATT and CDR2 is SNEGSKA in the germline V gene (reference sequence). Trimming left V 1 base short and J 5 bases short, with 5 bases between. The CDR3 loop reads CSARVGTGELFF. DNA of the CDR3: TGCAGTGCTAGAGTAGGAACCGGGGAGCTGTTTTTT.

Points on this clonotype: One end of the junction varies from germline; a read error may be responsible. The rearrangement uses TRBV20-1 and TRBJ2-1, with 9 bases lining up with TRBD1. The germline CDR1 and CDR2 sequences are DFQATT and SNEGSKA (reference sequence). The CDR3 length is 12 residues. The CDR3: CSAGDRGLVQFF. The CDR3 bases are TGCAGTGCTGGAGACAGGGGGTTGGTGCAGTTCTTC.

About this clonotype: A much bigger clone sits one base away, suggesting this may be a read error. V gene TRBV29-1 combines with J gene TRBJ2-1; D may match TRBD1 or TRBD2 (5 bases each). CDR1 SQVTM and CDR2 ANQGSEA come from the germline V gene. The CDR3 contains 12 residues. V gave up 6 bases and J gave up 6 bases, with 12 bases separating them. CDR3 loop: CSVAGTLNEQFF. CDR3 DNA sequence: TGCAGCGTAGCTGGGACCCTCAATGAGCAGTTCTTC.

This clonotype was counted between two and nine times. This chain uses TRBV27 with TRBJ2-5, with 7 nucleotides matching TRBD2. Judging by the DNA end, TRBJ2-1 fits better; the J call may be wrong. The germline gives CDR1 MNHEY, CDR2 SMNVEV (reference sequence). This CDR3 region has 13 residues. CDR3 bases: TGTGCCAGCAGTTTAAGGACTAGGAATGAGCAGTTCTTC. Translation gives CASSLRTRNEQFF.

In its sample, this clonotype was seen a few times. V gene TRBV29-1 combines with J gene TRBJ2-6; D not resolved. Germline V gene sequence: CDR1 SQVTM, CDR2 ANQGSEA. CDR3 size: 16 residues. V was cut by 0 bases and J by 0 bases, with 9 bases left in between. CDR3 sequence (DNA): TGCAGCGTTGAAGATAACCGCTTCTCTGGGGCCAACGTCCTGACTTTC. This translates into CSVEDNRFSGANVLTF.

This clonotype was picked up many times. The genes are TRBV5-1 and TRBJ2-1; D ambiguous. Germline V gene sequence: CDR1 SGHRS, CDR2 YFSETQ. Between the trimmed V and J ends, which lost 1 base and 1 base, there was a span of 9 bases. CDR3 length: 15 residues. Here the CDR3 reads CASSLNGGSYNEQFF. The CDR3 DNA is TGCGCCAGCAGCTTGAATGGCGGTTCCTACAATGAGCAGTTCTTC.

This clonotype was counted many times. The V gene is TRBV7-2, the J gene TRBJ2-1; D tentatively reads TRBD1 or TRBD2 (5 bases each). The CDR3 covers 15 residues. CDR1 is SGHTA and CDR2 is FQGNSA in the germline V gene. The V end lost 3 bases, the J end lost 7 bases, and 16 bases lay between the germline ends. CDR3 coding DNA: TGTGCCAGCAGCTTGGGGACGAAAGGGCCAAATGAGCAGTTCTTC. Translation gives CASSLGTKGPNEQFF.

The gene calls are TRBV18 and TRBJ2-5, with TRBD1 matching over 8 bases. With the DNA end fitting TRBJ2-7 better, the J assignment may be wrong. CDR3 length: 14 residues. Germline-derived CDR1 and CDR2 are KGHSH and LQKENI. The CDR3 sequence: CASSPYQGAYEQYF. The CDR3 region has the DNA TGTGCCAGCTCACCTTATCAGGGGGCTTACGAGCAGTACTTC.

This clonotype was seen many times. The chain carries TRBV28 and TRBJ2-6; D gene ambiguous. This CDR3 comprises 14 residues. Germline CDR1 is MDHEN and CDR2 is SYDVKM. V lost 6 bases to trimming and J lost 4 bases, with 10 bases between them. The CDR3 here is CASSKVRGANVLTF. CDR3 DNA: TGTGCCAGCAGCAAGGTTAGAGGGGCCAACGTCCTGACTTTC.

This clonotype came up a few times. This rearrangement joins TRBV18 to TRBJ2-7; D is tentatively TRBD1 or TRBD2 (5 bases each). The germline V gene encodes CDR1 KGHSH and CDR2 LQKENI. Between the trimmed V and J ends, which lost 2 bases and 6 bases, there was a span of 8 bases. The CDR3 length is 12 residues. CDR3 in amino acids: CASSPTGAEQYF. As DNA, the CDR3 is TGTGCCAGCTCACCAACCGGGGCCGAGCAGTACTTC.

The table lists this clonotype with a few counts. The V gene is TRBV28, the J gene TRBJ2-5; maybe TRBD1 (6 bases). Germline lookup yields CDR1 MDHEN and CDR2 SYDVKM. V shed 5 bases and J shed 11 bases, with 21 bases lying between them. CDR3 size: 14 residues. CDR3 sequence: CASSGTGTPYRQYF. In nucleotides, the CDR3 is TGTGCCAGCAGTGGAACCGGGACACCTTATAGGCAGTACTTC.

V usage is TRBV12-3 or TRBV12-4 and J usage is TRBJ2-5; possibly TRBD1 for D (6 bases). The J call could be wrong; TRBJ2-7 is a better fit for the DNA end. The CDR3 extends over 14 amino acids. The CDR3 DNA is TGTGCCAGCAGTTTAGACAGGGTTCTGCTCGAGCAGTACTTC. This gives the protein CASSLDRVLLEQYF.

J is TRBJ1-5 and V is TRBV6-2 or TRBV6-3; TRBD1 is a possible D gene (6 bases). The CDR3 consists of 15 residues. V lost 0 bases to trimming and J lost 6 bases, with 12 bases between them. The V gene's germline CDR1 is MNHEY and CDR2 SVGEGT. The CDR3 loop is CASSYSTQGAQPQHF. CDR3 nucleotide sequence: TGTGCCAGCAGTTACTCGACACAGGGTGCTCAGCCCCAGCATTTT.

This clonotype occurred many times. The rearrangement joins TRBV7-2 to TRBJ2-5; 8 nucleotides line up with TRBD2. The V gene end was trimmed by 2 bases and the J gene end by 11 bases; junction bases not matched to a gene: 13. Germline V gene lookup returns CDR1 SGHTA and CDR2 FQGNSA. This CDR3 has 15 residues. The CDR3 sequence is CASSLSVSGKQEQYF. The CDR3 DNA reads TGTGCCAGCAGCTTAAGTGTTAGCGGGAAGCAAGAGCAGTACTTC. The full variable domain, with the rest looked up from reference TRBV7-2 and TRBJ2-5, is GAGVSQSPSNKVTEKGKDVELRCDPISGHTALYWYRQSLGQGLEFLIYFQGNSAPDKSGLPSDRFSAERTGGSVSTLTIQRTQQEDSAVYLCASSLSVSGKQEQYFGPGTRLLVL.

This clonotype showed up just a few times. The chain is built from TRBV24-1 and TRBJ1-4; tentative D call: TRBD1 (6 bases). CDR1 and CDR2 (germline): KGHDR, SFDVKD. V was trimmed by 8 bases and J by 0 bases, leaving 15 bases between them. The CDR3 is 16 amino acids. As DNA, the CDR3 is TGTGCCACCAACCGCGGACAGAAAGCAACTAATGAAAAACTGTTTTTT. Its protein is CATNRGQKATNEKLFF.

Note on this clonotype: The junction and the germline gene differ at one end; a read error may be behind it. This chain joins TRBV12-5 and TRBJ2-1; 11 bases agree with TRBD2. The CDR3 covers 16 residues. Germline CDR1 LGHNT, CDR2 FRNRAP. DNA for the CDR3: TGTGCTAGTGGTTCGCGACTAGCGGGACCCTACAATGAGCACTTCTTC. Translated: CASGSRLAGPYNEHFF.

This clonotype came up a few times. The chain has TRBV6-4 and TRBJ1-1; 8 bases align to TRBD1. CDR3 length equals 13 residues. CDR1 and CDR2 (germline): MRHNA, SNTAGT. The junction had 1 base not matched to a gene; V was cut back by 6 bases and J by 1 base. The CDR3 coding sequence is TGTGCCAGCAGAGACAGGGGGAACACTGAAGCTTTCTTT. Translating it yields CASRDRGNTEAFF.

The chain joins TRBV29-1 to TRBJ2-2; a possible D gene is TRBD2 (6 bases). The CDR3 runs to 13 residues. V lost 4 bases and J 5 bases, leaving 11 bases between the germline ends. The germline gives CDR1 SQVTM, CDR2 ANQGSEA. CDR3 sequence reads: CSVAVGGTGELFF. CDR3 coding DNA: TGCAGCGTTGCGGTCGGGGGTACCGGGGAGCTGTTTTTT.

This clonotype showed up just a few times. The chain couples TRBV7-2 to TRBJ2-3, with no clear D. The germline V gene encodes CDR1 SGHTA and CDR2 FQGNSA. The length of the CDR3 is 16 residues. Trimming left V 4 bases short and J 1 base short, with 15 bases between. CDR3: CASSSSFGTGTDTQYF. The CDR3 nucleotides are TGTGCCAGCAGCTCATCTTTTGGTACGGGCACAGATACGCAGTATTTT. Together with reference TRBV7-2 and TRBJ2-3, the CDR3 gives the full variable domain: GAGVSQSPSNKVTEKGKDVELRCDPISGHTALYWYRQSLGQGLEFLIYFQGNSAPDKSGLPSDRFSAERTGGSVSTLTIQRTQQEDSAVYLCASSSSFGTGTDTQYFGPGTRLTVL.

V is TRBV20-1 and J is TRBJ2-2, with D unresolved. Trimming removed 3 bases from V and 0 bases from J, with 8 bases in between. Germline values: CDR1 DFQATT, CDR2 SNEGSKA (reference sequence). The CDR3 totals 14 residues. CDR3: CSASAVANTGELFF. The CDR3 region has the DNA TGCAGTGCTAGCGCGGTCGCGAACACCGGGGAGCTGTTTTTT.

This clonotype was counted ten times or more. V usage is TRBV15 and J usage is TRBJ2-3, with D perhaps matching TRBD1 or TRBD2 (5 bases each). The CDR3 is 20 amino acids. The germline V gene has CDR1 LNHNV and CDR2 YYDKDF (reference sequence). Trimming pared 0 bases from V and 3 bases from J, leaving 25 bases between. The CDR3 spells CATSRDWGSSLTPGTDTQYF. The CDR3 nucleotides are TGTGCCACCAGCAGAGATTGGGGGTCTAGCCTCACTCCCGGGACAGATACGCAGTATTTT.

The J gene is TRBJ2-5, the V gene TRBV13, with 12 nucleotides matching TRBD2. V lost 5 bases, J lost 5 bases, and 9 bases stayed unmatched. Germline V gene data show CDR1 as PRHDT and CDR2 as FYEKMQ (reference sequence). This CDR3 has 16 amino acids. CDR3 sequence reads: CASSPELAGGSETQYF. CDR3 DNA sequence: TGTGCCAGCAGCCCGGAACTAGCGGGAGGAAGTGAGACCCAGTACTTC.

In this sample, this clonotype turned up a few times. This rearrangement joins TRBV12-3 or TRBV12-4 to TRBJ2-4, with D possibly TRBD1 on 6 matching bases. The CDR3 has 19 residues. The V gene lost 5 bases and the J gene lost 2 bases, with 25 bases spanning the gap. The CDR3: CASSPRIGGHLSTKNIQYF. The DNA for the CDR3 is TGTGCCAGCAGTCCTAGGATAGGGGGTCATCTATCCACCAAAAACATTCAGTACTTC.